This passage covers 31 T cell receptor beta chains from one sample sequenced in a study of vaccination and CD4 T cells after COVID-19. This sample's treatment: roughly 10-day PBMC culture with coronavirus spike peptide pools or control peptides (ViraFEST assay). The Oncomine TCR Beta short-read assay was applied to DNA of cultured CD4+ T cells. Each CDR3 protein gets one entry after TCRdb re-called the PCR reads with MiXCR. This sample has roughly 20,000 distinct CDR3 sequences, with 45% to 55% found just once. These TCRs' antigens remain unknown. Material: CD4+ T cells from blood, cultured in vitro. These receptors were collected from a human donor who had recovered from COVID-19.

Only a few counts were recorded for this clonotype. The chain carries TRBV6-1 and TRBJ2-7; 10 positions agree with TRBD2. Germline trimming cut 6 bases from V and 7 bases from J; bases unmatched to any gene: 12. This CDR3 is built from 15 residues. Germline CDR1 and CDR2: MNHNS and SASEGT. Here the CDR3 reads CASRRDNGLAVEQYF. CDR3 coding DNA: TGTGCCAGCAGGAGAGATAACGGACTAGCGGTTGAGCAGTACTTC.

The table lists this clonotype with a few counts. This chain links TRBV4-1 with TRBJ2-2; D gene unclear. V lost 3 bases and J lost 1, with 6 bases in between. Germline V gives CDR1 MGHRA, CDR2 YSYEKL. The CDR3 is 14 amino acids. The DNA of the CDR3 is TGCGCCAGCAGCCAGGTTCAGAACACCGGGGAGCTGTTTTTT. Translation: CASSQVQNTGELFF.

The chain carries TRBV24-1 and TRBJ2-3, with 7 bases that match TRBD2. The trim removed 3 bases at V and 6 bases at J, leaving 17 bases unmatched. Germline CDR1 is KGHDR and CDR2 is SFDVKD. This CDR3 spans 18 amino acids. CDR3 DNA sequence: TGTGCCACCAGTGATGCCGCGTCTAGCGGTGGGGCAAGGGATACGCAGTATTTT. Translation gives CATSDAASSGGARDTQYF.

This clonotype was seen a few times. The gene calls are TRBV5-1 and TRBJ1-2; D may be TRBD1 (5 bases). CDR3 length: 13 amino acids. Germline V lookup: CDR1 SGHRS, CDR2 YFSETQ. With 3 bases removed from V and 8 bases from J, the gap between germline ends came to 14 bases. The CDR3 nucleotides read TGCGCCAGCAGCTCCCAGGGCCCTGTGGGCTACACCTTC. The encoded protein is CASSSQGPVGYTF.

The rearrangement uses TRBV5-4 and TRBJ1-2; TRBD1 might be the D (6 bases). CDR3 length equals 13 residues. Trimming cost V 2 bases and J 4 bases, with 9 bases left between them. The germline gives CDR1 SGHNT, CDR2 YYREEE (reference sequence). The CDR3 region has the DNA TGTGCCAGCAGCTTAGACAGGTCCTATGGCTACACCTTC. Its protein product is CASSLDRSYGYTF.

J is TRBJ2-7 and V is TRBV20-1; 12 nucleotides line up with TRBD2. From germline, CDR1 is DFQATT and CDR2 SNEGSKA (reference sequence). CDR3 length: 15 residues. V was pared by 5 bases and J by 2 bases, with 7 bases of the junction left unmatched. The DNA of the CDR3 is TGCAGTGCTGATGCGACTAGCGGGAGACCCTACGAGCAGTACTTC. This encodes CSADATSGRPYEQYF.

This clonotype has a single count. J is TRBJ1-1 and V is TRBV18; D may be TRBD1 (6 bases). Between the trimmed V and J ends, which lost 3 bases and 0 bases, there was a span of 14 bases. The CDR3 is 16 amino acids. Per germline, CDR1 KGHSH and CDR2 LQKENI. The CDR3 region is CASSPGQPPMNTEAFF. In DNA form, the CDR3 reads TGTGCCAGCTCACCCGGACAGCCGCCCATGAACACTGAAGCTTTCTTT. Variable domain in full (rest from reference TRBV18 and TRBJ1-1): NAGVMQNPRHLVRRRGQEARLRCSPMKGHSHVYWYRQLPEEGLKFMVYLQKENIIDESGMPKERFSAEFPKEGPSILRIQQVVRGDSAAYFCASSPGQPPMNTEAFFGQGTRLTVV.

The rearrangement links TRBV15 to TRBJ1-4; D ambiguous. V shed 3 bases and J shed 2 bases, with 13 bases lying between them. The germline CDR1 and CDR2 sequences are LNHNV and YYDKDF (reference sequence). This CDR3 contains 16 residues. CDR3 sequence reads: CATSRGAKGTNEKLFF. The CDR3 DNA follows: TGTGCCACCAGCAGGGGAGCAAAAGGCACTAATGAAAAACTGTTTTTT.

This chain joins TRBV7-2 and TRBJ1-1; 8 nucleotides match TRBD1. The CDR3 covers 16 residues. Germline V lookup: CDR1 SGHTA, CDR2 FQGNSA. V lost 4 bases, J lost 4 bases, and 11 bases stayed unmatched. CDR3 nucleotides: TGTGCCAGCAGCTCAAGCCGGACAGGGTGGGGCACTGAAGCTTTCTTT. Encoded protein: CASSSSRTGWGTEAFF. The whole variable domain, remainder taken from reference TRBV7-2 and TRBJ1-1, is GAGVSQSPSNKVTEKGKDVELRCDPISGHTALYWYRQSLGQGLEFLIYFQGNSAPDKSGLPSDRFSAERTGGSVSTLTIQRTQQEDSAVYLCASSSSRTGWGTEAFFGQGTRLTVV.

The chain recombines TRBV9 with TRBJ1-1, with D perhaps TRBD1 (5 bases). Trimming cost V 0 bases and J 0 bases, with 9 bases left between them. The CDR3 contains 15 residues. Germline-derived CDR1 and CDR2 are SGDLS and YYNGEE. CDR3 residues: CASSVVGGLNTEAFF. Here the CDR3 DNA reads TGTGCCAGCAGCGTAGTGGGGGGTCTGAACACTGAAGCTTTCTTT.

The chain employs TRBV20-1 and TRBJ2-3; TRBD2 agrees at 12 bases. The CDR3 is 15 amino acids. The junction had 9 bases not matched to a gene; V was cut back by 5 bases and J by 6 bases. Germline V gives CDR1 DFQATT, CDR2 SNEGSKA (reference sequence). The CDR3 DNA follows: TGCAGTGCTTCTTCGACTAGCGGGAGCGACGATACGCAGTATTTT. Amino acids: CSASSTSGSDDTQYF.

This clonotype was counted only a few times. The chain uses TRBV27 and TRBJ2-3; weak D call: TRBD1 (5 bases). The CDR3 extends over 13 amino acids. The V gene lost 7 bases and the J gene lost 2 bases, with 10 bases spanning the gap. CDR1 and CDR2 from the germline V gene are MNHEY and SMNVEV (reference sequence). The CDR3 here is CASKPGNTDTQYF. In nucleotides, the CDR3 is TGTGCCAGCAAGCCAGGGAACACAGATACGCAGTATTTT.

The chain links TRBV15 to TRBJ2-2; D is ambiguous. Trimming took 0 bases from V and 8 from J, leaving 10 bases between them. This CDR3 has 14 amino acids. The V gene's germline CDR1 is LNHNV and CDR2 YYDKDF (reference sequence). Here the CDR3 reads CATSRDLSQGELFF. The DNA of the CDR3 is TGTGCCACCAGCAGAGATTTGAGTCAGGGGGAGCTGTTTTTT. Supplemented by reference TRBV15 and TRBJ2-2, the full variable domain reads DAMVIQNPRYQVTQFGKPVTLSCSQTLNHNVMYWYQQKSSQAPKLLFHYYDKDFNNEADTPDNFQSRRPNTSFCFLDIRSPGLGDTAMYLCATSRDLSQGELFFGEGSRLTVL.

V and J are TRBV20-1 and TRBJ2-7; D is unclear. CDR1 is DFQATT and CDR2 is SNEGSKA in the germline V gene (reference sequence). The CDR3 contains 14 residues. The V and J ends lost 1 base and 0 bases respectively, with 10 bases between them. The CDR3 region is CSARVPGFSYEQYF. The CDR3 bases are TGCAGTGCTAGAGTGCCAGGCTTCTCCTACGAGCAGTACTTC.

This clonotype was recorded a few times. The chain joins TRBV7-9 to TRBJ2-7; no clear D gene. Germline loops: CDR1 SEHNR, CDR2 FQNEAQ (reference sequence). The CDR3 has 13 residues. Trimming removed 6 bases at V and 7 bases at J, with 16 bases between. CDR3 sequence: CASSQVTVGEQYF. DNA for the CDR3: TGTGCCAGCAGTCAAGTCACAGTGGGGGAGCAGTACTTC.

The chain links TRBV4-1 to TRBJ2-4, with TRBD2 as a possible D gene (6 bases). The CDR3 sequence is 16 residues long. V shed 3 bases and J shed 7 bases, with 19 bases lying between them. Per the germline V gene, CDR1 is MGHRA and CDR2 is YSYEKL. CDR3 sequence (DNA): TGCGCCAGCAGCCATCCCTCTAGCGAGAAGGGGAACATTCAGTACTTC. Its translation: CASSHPSSEKGNIQYF.

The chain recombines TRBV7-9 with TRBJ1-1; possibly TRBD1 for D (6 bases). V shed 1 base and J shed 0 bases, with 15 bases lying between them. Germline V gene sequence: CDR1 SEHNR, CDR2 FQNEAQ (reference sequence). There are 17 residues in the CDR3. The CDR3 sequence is CASSLVETGLLNTEAFF. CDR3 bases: TGTGCCAGCAGCTTAGTGGAGACAGGATTGTTGAACACTGAAGCTTTCTTT.

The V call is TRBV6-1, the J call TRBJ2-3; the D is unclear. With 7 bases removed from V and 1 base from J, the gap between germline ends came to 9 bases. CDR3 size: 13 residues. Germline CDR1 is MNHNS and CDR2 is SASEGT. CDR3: CASINSGTDTQYF. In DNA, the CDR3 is TGTGCCAGCATTAATAGTGGCACAGATACGCAGTATTTT.

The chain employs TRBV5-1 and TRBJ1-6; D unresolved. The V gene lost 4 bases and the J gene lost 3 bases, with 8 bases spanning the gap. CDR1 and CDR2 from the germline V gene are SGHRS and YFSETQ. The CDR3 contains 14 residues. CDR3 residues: CASSQGGYNSPLHF. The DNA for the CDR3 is TGCGCCAGCAGCCAAGGAGGCTATAATTCACCCCTCCACTTT.

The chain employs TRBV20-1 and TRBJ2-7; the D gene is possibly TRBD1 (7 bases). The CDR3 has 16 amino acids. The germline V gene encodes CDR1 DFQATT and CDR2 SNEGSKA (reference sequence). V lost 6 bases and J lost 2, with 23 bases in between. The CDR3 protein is CSAGRDSLGFPYEQYF. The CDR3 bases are TGCAGTGCGGGGCGGGACAGCTTAGGGTTTCCCTACGAGCAGTACTTC.

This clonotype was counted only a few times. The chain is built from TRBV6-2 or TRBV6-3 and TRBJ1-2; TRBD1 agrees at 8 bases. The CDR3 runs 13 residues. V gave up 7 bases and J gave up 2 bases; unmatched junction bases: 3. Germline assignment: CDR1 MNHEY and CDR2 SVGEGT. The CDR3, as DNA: TGTGCCAGCAAAGGACAGGGCAACTATGGCTACACCTTC. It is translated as CASKGQGNYGYTF.

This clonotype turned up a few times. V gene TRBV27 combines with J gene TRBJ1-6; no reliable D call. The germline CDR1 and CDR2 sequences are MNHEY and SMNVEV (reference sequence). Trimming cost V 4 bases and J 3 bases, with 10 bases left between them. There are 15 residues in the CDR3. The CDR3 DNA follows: TGTGCCAGCAGTTCCGGTTTGCTCTATAATTCACCCCTCCACTTT. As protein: CASSSGLLYNSPLHF.

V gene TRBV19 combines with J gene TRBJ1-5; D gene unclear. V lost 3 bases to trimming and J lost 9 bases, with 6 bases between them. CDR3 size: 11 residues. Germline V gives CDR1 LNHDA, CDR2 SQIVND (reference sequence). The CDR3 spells CASSIRGPQHF. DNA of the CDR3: TGTGCCAGTAGTATCCGGGGGCCCCAGCATTTT.

The CDR3 DNA sequence: TGTGCCAGCAGTTACAGAGGGTCGACCACTGAAGCTTTCTTT. Translating it yields CASSYRGSTTEAFF. The V and J genes are TRBV6-5 and TRBJ1-1; D not resolved. CDR1 and CDR2 (germline): MNHEY, SVGAGI. V lost 2 bases, J lost 4 bases, and 11 bases lay in between. The CDR3 covers 14 residues.

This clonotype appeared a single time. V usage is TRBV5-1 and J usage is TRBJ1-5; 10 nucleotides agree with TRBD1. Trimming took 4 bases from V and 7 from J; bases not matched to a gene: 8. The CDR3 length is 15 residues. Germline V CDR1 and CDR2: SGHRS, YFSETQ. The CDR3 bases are TGCGCCAGCAGCACCGGACAGGGGGTAGGGCAGCCCCAGCATTTT. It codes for CASSTGQGVGQPQHF.

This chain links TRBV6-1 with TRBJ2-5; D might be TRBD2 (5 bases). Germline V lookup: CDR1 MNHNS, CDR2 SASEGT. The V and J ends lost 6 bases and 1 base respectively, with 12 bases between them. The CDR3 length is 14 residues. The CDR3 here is CASSPGGPQETQYF. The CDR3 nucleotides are TGTGCCAGCAGCCCCGGCGGGCCCCAAGAGACCCAGTACTTC.

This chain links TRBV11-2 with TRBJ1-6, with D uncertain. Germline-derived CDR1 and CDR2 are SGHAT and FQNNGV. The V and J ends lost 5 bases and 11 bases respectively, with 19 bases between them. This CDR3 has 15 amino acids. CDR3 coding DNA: TGTGCCAGCAGCCCAAAGCACGACCTGGAACCACCCCTCCACTTT. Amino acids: CASSPKHDLEPPLHF.

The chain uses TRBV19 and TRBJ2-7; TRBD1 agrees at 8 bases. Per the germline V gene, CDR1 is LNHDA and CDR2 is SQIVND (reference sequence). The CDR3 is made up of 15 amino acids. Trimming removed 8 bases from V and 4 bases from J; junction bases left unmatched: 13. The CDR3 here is CASAPMAGGEYEQYF. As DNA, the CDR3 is TGTGCCAGTGCCCCCATGGCAGGGGGCGAGTACGAGCAGTACTTC. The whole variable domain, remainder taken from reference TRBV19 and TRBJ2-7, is DGGITQSPKYLFRKEGQNVTLSCEQNLNHDAMYWYRQDPGQGLRLIYYSQIVNDFQKGDIAEGYSVSREKKESFPLTVTSAQKNPTAFYLCASAPMAGGEYEQYFGPGTRLTVT.

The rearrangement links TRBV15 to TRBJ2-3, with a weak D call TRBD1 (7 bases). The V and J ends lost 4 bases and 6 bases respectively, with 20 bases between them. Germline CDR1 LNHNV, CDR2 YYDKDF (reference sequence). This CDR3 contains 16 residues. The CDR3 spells CATSNKQGGIFDTQYF. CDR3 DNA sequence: TGTGCCACCAGCAACAAGCAGGGGGGCATTTTTGATACGCAGTATTTT. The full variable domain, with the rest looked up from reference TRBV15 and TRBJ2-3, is DAMVIQNPRYQVTQFGKPVTLSCSQTLNHNVMYWYQQKSSQAPKLLFHYYDKDFNNEADTPDNFQSRRPNTSFCFLDIRSPGLGDTAMYLCATSNKQGGIFDTQYFGPGTRLTVL.

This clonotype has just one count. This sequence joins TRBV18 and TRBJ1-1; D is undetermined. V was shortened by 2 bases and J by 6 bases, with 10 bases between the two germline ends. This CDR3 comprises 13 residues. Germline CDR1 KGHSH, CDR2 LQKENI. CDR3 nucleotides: TGTGCCAGCTCACCATCTCACGGCGCTGAAGCTTTCTTT. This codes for CASSPSHGAEAFF. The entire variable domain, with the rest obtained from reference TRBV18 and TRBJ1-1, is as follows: NAGVMQNPRHLVRRRGQEARLRCSPMKGHSHVYWYRQLPEEGLKFMVYLQKENIIDESGMPKERFSAEFPKEGPSILRIQQVVRGDSAAYFCASSPSHGAEAFFGQGTRLTVV.

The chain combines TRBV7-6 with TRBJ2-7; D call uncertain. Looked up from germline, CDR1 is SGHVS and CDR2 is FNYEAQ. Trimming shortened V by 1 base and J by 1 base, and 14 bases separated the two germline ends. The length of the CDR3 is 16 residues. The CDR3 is CASSLDGRTLSYEQYF. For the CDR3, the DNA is TGTGCCAGCAGCTTAGATGGCAGGACGTTATCCTACGAGCAGTACTTC.